These 5 T cell receptor beta chains were all obtained from the same sample, sequenced in a study of blood T cells in healthy people across ages. A second PCR of about 7 to 12 cycles used a sample-barcoded 5' primer and a J-beta primer mix. TCRdb passed the 5' RACE reads through MiXCR, listing each CDR3 protein once. The profile shows around 1.5 million distinct CDR3 sequences, roughly 45% of them singletons. The source material was blood. The origin of the receptors is a woman under 30 in good health.

V is TRBV28 and J is TRBJ1-1, with no clear D. CDR3 length: 15 amino acids. Trimming removed 7 bases from V and 0 bases from J, with 15 bases in between. CDR1 is MDHEN, CDR2 SYDVKM, per germline. This CDR3 reads CASISPTAMNTEAFF. The CDR3 nucleotides read TGTGCCAGCATATCTCCGACTGCGATGAACACTGAAGCTTTCTTT.

This clonotype has only a few counts. The CDR3 region has the DNA TGCAGTGCGGGGGGGTTAGTCCAAGAGACCCAGTACTTC. This codes for CSAGGLVQETQYF. V is TRBV20-1 and J is TRBJ2-5; 7 bases are shared with TRBD2. The CDR3 consists of 13 residues. Per the germline V gene, CDR1 is DFQATT and CDR2 is SNEGSKA (reference sequence). Trimming took 6 bases from V and 1 from J; bases not matched to a gene: 5.

V usage is TRBV14 and J usage is TRBJ2-1; either TRBD1 or TRBD2 may supply D (5 bases each). V was clipped by 4 bases and J by 13 bases, with 23 bases between them. Germline CDR1 and CDR2: SGHDN and FVKESK. The CDR3 extends over 15 amino acids. CDR3: CASSPISGSRTPQFF. The CDR3 DNA reads TGTGCCAGCAGCCCAATCTCAGGGAGCCGGACCCCTCAGTTCTTC.

CDR3 coding DNA: TGTGCCAGTAGTCCCCAGAAGGCCGGATACTACGAGCAGTACTTC. This encodes CASSPQKAGYYEQYF. J is TRBJ2-4 and V is TRBV19; no firm D call. The end of the DNA aligns better with TRBJ2-7, so the J call may be wrong. The CDR3 sequence is 15 residues long. Germline CDR1 is LNHDA and CDR2 is SQIVND (reference sequence).

This clonotype was counted only a few times. The chain recombines TRBV7-9 with TRBJ2-3; 9 nucleotides match TRBD2. The CDR3 spans 15 residues. V lost 2 bases, J lost 5 bases, and 5 bases stayed unmatched. CDR1 and CDR2 from the germline V gene are SEHNR and FQNEAQ (reference sequence). The CDR3 spells CASSLLRGGEDTQYF. CDR3 DNA sequence: TGTGCCAGCAGCTTATTGCGCGGGGGGGAAGATACGCAGTATTTT.